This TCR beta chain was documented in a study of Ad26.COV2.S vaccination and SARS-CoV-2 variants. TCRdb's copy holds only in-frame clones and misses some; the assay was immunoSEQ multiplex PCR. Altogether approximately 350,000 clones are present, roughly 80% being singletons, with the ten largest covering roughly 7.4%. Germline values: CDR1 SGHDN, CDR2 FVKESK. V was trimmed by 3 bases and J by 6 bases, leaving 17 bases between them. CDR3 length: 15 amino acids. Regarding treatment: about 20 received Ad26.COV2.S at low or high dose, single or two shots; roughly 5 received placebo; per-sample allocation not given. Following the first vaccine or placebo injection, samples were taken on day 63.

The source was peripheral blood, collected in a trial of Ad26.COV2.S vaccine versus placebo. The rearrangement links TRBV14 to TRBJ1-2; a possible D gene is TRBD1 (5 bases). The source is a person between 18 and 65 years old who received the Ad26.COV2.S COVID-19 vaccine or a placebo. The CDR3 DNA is TGTGCCAGCAGCCACGACGACGGGACTGCTAATGGCTACACCTTC. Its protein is CASSHDDGTANGYTF. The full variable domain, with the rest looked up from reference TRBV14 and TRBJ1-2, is EAGVTQFPSHSVIEKGQTVTLRCDPISGHDNLYWYRRVMGKEIKFLLHFVKESKQDESGMPNNRFLAERTGGTYSTLKVQPAELEDSGVYFCASSHDDGTANGYTFGSGTRLTVV.